The 29 T cell receptor beta chains reported below all come from one sample, sequenced in a study of vaccination effects on CD4 cells after COVID-19. Produced via immunoSEQ multiplex PCR; TCRdb's table is partial and in-frame only. The table has tens of thousands of clones, roughly two thirds seen once; the top ten hold approximately 22%. Before sequencing took place, the ViraFEST assay used viral peptide pools to expand antigen-specific CD4+ T cells. Subsequent to less than 13 days of culture, CD4+ T cells were isolated. People in the vaccine group had not been infected with SARS-CoV-2 before, and their nucleocapsid antibodies were negative. Antigen specificity for these receptors is unknown. The specimen comprised CD4+ T cells from PBMCs cultured with SARS-CoV-2 spike peptides, sampled before COVID-19 vaccination. These receptors all come from a human donor who received a COVID-19 vaccine.

The chain uses TRBV6-5 and TRBJ2-7; TRBD2 matches at 7 bases. The CDR3 runs 14 residues. Germline loops: CDR1 MNHEY, CDR2 SVGAGI. Germline trimming cut 0 bases from V and 3 bases from J; bases unmatched to any gene: 2. CDR3 DNA: TGTGCCAGCAGTTACTCGACGGGGGGCTACGAGCAGTACTTC. Translating it yields CASSYSTGGYEQYF.

CDR3: CASSQDREGGGTKDTQYF. The CDR3 DNA is TGCGCCAGCAGCCAAGATCGAGAAGGGGGAGGTACGAAAGATACGCAGTATTTT. This rearrangement joins TRBV4-1 to TRBJ2-3; possibly TRBD1 or TRBD2 for D (6 bases each). This CDR3 has 18 amino acids. The germline gives CDR1 MGHRA, CDR2 YSYEKL. Trimming pared 0 bases from V and 5 bases from J, leaving 21 bases between.

The chain links TRBV5-4 to TRBJ2-3; no definite D call. Trimming removed 3 bases at V and 3 bases at J, with 17 bases between. The CDR3 totals 16 residues. CDR1 is SGHNT, CDR2 YYREEE, per germline (reference sequence). The CDR3 reads CASSSSPYSGTDTQYF. The CDR3 DNA follows: TGTGCCAGCAGCTCTTCGCCGTACAGTGGGACAGATACGCAGTATTTT.

The V and J genes are TRBV7-9 and TRBJ1-1, with a possible D match to TRBD1 (6 bases). CDR1 SEHNR and CDR2 FQNEAQ come from the germline V gene (reference sequence). The V end was cut by 7 bases, the J end by 4 bases, with 13 bases between. This CDR3 spans 13 amino acids. As DNA, the CDR3 is TGTGCCAGCAATCCAACAGGGTCCACTGAAGCTTTCTTT. Protein product: CASNPTGSTEAFF. The full variable domain, its missing parts supplied by reference TRBV7-9 and TRBJ1-1, is DTGVSQNPRHKITKRGQNVTFRCDPISEHNRLYWYRQTLGQGPEFLTYFQNEAQLEKSRLLSDRFSAERPKGSFSTLEIQRTEQGDSAMYLCASNPTGSTEAFFGQGTRLTVV.

The chain joins TRBV27 to TRBJ2-1, with D perhaps matching TRBD2 (6 bases). This CDR3 region has 15 residues. V lost 5 bases and J lost 9, with 20 bases in between. Germline V gene lookup returns CDR1 MNHEY and CDR2 SMNVEV (reference sequence). For the CDR3, the DNA is TGTGCCAGCAGTCCCTCCGGGACTTCCTTCGCTGAGCAGTTCTTC. Translated: CASSPSGTSFAEQFF.

This rearrangement joins TRBV4-1 to TRBJ1-6; D perhaps matches TRBD1 (6 bases). The CDR3 length is 17 residues. Germline CDR1 and CDR2: MGHRA and YSYEKL. Trimming pared 1 base from V and 7 bases from J, leaving 17 bases between. The CDR3 loop is CASSQGGAYRLNSPLHF. The DNA of the CDR3 is TGCGCCAGCAGCCAAGGGGGGGCCTACAGGTTAAATTCACCCCTCCACTTT.

This chain links TRBV19 with TRBJ2-5; D remains unclear. V lost 4 bases to trimming and J lost 5 bases, with 17 bases between them. The germline gives CDR1 LNHDA, CDR2 SQIVND (reference sequence). The CDR3 consists of 15 residues. This chain's CDR3 is CASSTRSSRSETQYF. DNA for the CDR3: TGTGCCAGTAGTACCCGCTCGAGCCGGAGTGAGACCCAGTACTTC.

The J gene is TRBJ2-5, the V gene TRBV5-3, with 8 bases matching TRBD2. TRBV5-3 is sorted into the ORF group, with uncertain function. This CDR3 is 15 amino acids long. Trimming cost V 9 bases and J 5 bases; bases outside gene matches: 15. The CDR3 DNA is TGTGCCACCCCCTGGCGGGGGGATATTGAGGAGACCCAGTACTTC. Translated, it gives CATPWRGDIEETQYF.

The chain uses TRBV4-1 and TRBJ2-3, with TRBD2 as a possible D gene (7 bases). Trimming pared 7 bases from V and 4 bases from J, leaving 21 bases between. From germline, CDR1 is MGHRA and CDR2 YSYEKL. This CDR3 contains 16 residues. CDR3 bases: TGCGCCAGCAACAAGGGGAGGGGGGGTGGGGCAGATACGCAGTATTTT. It yields the protein CASNKGRGGGADTQYF.

The rearrangement joins TRBV28 to TRBJ2-7, with D unresolved. From germline, CDR1 is MDHEN and CDR2 SYDVKM. Trimming left V 1 base short and J 4 bases short, with 8 bases between. This CDR3 comprises 13 residues. Written as DNA, the CDR3 is TGTGCCAGCAGTTTATCTTGGCCGTACGAGCAGTACTTC. It is translated as CASSLSWPYEQYF.

This chain connects TRBV29-1 to TRBJ1-2; the D is unclear. The CDR3 sequence is 13 residues long. Germline lookup yields CDR1 SQVTM and CDR2 ANQGSEA. Trimming cost V 7 bases and J 6 bases, with 18 bases left between them. The CDR3 DNA reads TGCAGCGGCGAAAACCCCGGGTCGAATGGCTACACCTTC. Translating it yields CSGENPGSNGYTF.

This clone was seen once. The CDR3 nucleotides are TGTGCCAGTAGTATGGGCCCCGTCTATGGCTACACCTTC. Translated, it gives CASSMGPVYGYTF. The chain is built from TRBV19 and TRBJ1-2; D remains unclear. Trimming shortened V by 3 bases and J by 4 bases, and 9 bases separated the two germline ends. CDR3 length equals 13 residues. Germline V gene data show CDR1 as LNHDA and CDR2 as SQIVND (reference sequence).

V usage is TRBV7-8 and J usage is TRBJ2-7, with 7 bases identical to TRBD1. The CDR3 spans 13 residues. The germline CDR1 and CDR2 sequences are SGHVS and FQNEAQ. Trimming cost V 6 bases and J 6 bases; bases outside gene matches: 8. CDR3 DNA: TGTGCCAGCAGGCGTACAGGGGCGATCGAGCAGTACTTC. It is translated as CASRRTGAIEQYF.

This chain connects TRBV5-6 to TRBJ2-1; D is unresolved. This CDR3 has 16 amino acids. Germline V gene lookup returns CDR1 SGHDT and CDR2 YYEEEE. V was cut by 6 bases and J by 3 bases, with 19 bases left in between. The CDR3 reads CASTPEGWRLYNEQFF. CDR3 bases: TGTGCCAGCACCCCTGAAGGGTGGAGACTCTACAATGAGCAGTTCTTC.

The J gene is TRBJ1-5, the V gene TRBV6-5; D not certain. The CDR3 extends over 14 amino acids. Germline assignment: CDR1 MNHEY and CDR2 SVGAGI. The V end lost 2 bases, the J end lost 0 bases, and 5 bases lay between the germline ends. CDR3 nucleotide sequence: TGTGCCAGCAGTTACAGATATAGCAATCAGCCCCAGCATTTT. It specifies CASSYRYSNQPQHF.

This rearrangement joins TRBV27 to TRBJ1-2; 9 bases align to TRBD1. Germline trimming cut 5 bases from V and 7 bases from J; bases unmatched to any gene: 5. The CDR3 consists of 13 residues. The V gene's germline CDR1 is MNHEY and CDR2 SMNVEV (reference sequence). The DNA for the CDR3 is TGTGCCAGCAGTCAACAGGGGGCTGGTGGCTACACCTTC. Amino acids: CASSQQGAGGYTF.

The chain has TRBV6-5 and TRBJ2-2; a possible D gene is TRBD1 (5 bases). Per germline, CDR1 MNHEY and CDR2 SVGAGI. The CDR3 is 13 residues long. V lost 6 bases to trimming and J lost 7 bases, with 12 bases between them. The CDR3: CASRTRVNGELFF. The CDR3 nucleotides are TGTGCCAGCAGAACCAGGGTGAACGGGGAGCTGTTTTTT.

In its sample, this clone was seen a few times. The chain uses TRBV27 and TRBJ2-2; 9 nucleotides match TRBD2. Germline CDR1 and CDR2: MNHEY and SMNVEV (reference sequence). V shed 0 bases and J 7 bases; nucleotides not matched to a gene: 15. The CDR3 is 19 residues long. CDR3 sequence reads: CASSLSSLAGPSGGGELFF. DNA for the CDR3: TGTGCCAGCAGTTTATCCTCCCTAGCGGGGCCGTCTGGGGGCGGGGAGCTGTTTTTT.

The chain is built from TRBV28 and TRBJ1-3; tentatively, D is TRBD1 (5 bases). Germline CDR1 reads MDHEN; CDR2 reads SYDVKM. The CDR3 consists of 15 residues. V dropped 4 bases and J dropped 2 bases, with 12 bases sitting between them. The CDR3 loop reads CASSSLGRAGNTIYF. DNA for the CDR3: TGTGCCAGCAGTTCGCTAGGCAGGGCTGGAAACACCATATATTTT.

This clone was counted a few times. The chain carries TRBV6-1 and TRBJ1-6, with a weak D call TRBD1 (5 bases). Germline CDR1 and CDR2: MNHNS and SASEGT. The CDR3 length is 16 residues. V shed 0 bases and J shed 9 bases, with 15 bases lying between them. CDR3 sequence (DNA): TGTGCCAGCAGTGAAGCGGGGGGGGTTGGGGCTTCACCCCTCCACTTT. Amino acids: CASSEAGGVGASPLHF.

This clone was observed a handful of times. The rearrangement links TRBV14 to TRBJ1-2; tentatively, D is TRBD1 (6 bases). The CDR3 totals 13 residues. CDR1 and CDR2 from the germline V gene are SGHDN and FVKESK. V lost 4 bases and J lost 6, with 12 bases in between. Here the CDR3 reads CASSPGQTNGYTF. The CDR3 DNA reads TGTGCCAGCAGCCCTGGACAGACAAATGGCTACACCTTC.

This chain links TRBV11-2 with TRBJ2-1; 12 bases agree with TRBD2. This CDR3 has 17 residues. Unmatched junction bases numbered 3, after V lost 1 base and J lost 2 bases. Germline V lookup: CDR1 SGHAT, CDR2 FQNNGV. The CDR3 loop is CASSLGLAGAAYNEQFF. For the CDR3, the DNA is TGTGCCAGCAGCTTAGGACTAGCGGGGGCCGCCTACAATGAGCAGTTCTTC.

The DNA for the CDR3 is TGCAGCGTTGATGCCCCTCTGCGGACTGAAGCTTTCTTT. Amino acids: CSVDAPLRTEAFF. The chain has TRBV29-1 and TRBJ1-1, with D unresolved. The germline V gene has CDR1 SQVTM and CDR2 ANQGSEA. V was trimmed by 3 bases and J by 5 bases, leaving 13 bases between them. The CDR3 consists of 13 residues.

This chain connects TRBV9 to TRBJ2-4, with D perhaps matching TRBD1 or TRBD2 (5 bases each). CDR1 is SGDLS, CDR2 YYNGEE, per germline. This CDR3 spans 11 amino acids. With 3 bases removed from V and 7 bases from J, the gap between germline ends came to 5 bases. The CDR3 DNA sequence: TGTGCCAGCAGCGGGGGGAACATTCAGTACTTC. Translated: CASSGGNIQYF. The full variable domain, rest sourced from reference TRBV9 and TRBJ2-4, is DSGVTQTPKHLITATGQRVTLRCSPRSGDLSVYWYQQSLDQGLQFLIQYYNGEERAKGNILERFSAQQFPDLHSELNLSSLELGDSALYFCASSGGNIQYFGAGTRLSVL.

The V gene is TRBV19, the J gene TRBJ2-1, with 10 nucleotides matching TRBD1. CDR1 and CDR2 from the germline V gene are LNHDA and SQIVND (reference sequence). V was clipped by 5 bases and J by 0 bases; unmatched bases: 4. CDR3 length: 16 residues. CDR3: CASSLRDRGSYNEQFF. Here the CDR3 DNA reads TGTGCCAGTAGTCTCCGGGACAGGGGCTCCTACAATGAGCAGTTCTTC.

This clone was recorded at least ten times. The V call is TRBV11-2, the J call TRBJ2-3, with D unresolved. This CDR3 region has 12 residues. Trimming left V 4 bases short and J 6 bases short, with 8 bases between. Germline loops: CDR1 SGHAT, CDR2 FQNNGV. The CDR3 here is CASSSQRDTQYF. CDR3 DNA: TGTGCCAGCAGCTCCCAGAGGGATACGCAGTATTTT. Full variable domain (remainder filled in from reference TRBV11-2 and TRBJ2-3): EAGVAQSPRYKIIEKRQSVAFWCNPISGHATLYWYQQILGQGPKLLIQFQNNGVVDDSQLPKDRFSAERLKGVDSTLKIQPAKLEDSAVYLCASSSQRDTQYFGPGTRLTVL.

The chain carries TRBV2 and TRBJ1-1, with D uncertain. Deletions cut 4 bases from V and 1 base from J, with 4 bases between. The CDR3 is 12 amino acids. Per the germline V gene, CDR1 is SNHLY and CDR2 is FYNNEI. CDR3 amino acids: CASSVSNTEAFF. The CDR3 DNA is TGTGCCAGCAGTGTATCGAACACTGAAGCTTTCTTT.

The chain links TRBV6-5 to TRBJ2-7; 9 nucleotides agree with TRBD2. Germline trimming cut 7 bases from V and 2 bases from J; bases unmatched to any gene: 6. The CDR3 has 14 amino acids. Per germline, CDR1 MNHEY and CDR2 SVGAGI. The CDR3 DNA reads TGTGCCAGCAAGGGGGCGGGAGGGCCCTACGAGCAGTACTTC. Translating it yields CASKGAGGPYEQYF.

The chain couples TRBV6-6 to TRBJ2-3; TRBD2 matches at 12 bases. The CDR3 is made up of 14 amino acids. V gave up 6 bases and J gave up 3 bases; unmatched junction bases: 1. Germline V lookup: CDR1 MNHNY, CDR2 SVGAGI (reference sequence). The CDR3 sequence is CASSLAGGTDTQYF. CDR3 sequence (DNA): TGTGCCAGCAGCCTAGCGGGGGGGACAGATACGCAGTATTTT.